Following are 5 T cell receptor beta chains from one sample sequenced in a study of identical twins listed by TCRdb under 2016. The library was built by means of 5' RACE. Instrument used: Illumina HiSeq 2000. TCRdb took the public reads, trimmed them with fastp at Q25, ran MiXCR for clone calling and kept in-frame beta chains. CDR3 protein duplicates are merged, each entry listing the most common genes and DNA. Present in this sample are around 530,000 distinct CDR3 sequences, roughly 15% of which were seen just once. Of the sample, less than 0.5% is held by the ten largest clones. Separately, the same data were catalogued under a study of yellow fever vaccine responses in identical twins.

Material for sequencing was CD4+ T cells sorted from blood. Source of these receptors: a young woman in good health.

This chain uses TRBV7-8 with TRBJ2-5; D remains unclear. The CDR3 loop spans 12 amino acids. V was pared by 3 bases and J by 5 bases, with 7 bases between. Germline loops: CDR1 SGHVS, CDR2 FQNEAQ. CDR3 sequence: CASSLKAETQYF. CDR3 nucleotide sequence: TGTGCCAGCAGCTTGAAGGCGGAGACCCAGTACTTC. Using reference TRBV7-8 and TRBJ2-5 for the parts outside the CDR3, the full variable domain is GAGVSQSPRYKVAKRGQDVALRCDPISGHVSLFWYQQALGQGPEFLTYFQNEAQLDKSGLPSDRFFAERPEGSVSTLKIQRTQQEDSAVYLCASSLKAETQYFGPGTRLLVL.

This clonotype was counted at least ten times. The rearrangement links TRBV12-3 or TRBV12-4 to TRBJ1-6, with 8 bases fitting TRBD1. The CDR3 is 15 residues long. Unmatched junction bases numbered 7, after V lost 5 bases and J lost 7 bases. DNA for the CDR3: TGTGCCAGCAGTCCATCCGGGACAGGCAATTCACCCCTCCACTTT. This sequence encodes CASSPSGTGNSPLHF.

This clonotype appeared a few times. This rearrangement joins TRBV12-3 or TRBV12-4 to TRBJ2-1; possibly TRBD1 for D (5 bases). The V and J ends lost 2 bases and 8 bases respectively, with 19 bases between them. This CDR3 contains 16 residues. CDR3 sequence (DNA): TGTGCCAGCAGTTTACGCCCAGGGATCAATGGCTATGAGCAGTTCTTC. Protein sequence: CASSLRPGINGYEQFF.

This chain joins TRBV5-1 and TRBJ2-3; 7 bases fit TRBD2. V dropped 0 bases and J dropped 5; count of bases not matched to a gene: 9. In germline, CDR1 is SGHRS, CDR2 YFSETQ. The CDR3 length is 16 residues. In DNA form, the CDR3 reads TGCGCCAGCAGCTTGGGGGCTAGCGGTGCGGGAGATACGCAGTATTTT. It translates to CASSLGASGAGDTQYF.

The V and J genes are TRBV7-8 and TRBJ2-4, with a possible D match to TRBD2 (8 bases). CDR3 length: 16 amino acids. The germline V and J ends were trimmed by 5 bases and 4 bases, with 18 bases remaining between them. The germline CDR1 and CDR2 sequences are SGHVS and FQNEAQ. The CDR3 region is CASSPRQGLGKNIQYF. The CDR3, as DNA: TGTGCCAGCAGCCCACGACAGGGACTAGGGAAAAACATTCAGTACTTC. Using reference TRBV7-8 and TRBJ2-4 for the parts outside the CDR3, the full variable domain is GAGVSQSPRYKVAKRGQDVALRCDPISGHVSLFWYQQALGQGPEFLTYFQNEAQLDKSGLPSDRFFAERPEGSVSTLKIQRTQQEDSAVYLCASSPRQGLGKNIQYFGAGTRLSVL.